The 24 T cell receptor beta chains presented below share a single source sample, sequenced in a study of T cells in Graves' hyperthyroidism and ophthalmopathy. TCR beta CDR3 sequences were amplified from RNA transcripts. HTBI primers were used for first-round RT-PCR of the TCR CDR3. TCRdb reprocessed the multiplex PCR reads with MiXCR, giving one entry per CDR3 protein. The sample contains hundreds of thousands of distinct CDR3 sequences, around 21% of which appear only once. The sample was blood. The source is a man aged 30-40 years with Graves' ophthalmopathy.

This sequence joins TRBV5-1 and TRBJ2-5; D remains unclear. The CDR3 is 14 amino acids. Per the germline V gene, CDR1 is SGHRS and CDR2 is YFSETQ. Trimming shortened V by 0 bases and J by 3 bases, and 9 bases separated the two germline ends. CDR3 amino acids: CASSLGATEETQYF. The CDR3 region has the DNA TGCGCCAGCAGCTTGGGAGCCACAGAAGAGACCCAGTACTTC.

This clonotype was seen a few times. The V call is TRBV7-3, the J call TRBJ2-2, with D perhaps matching TRBD2 (5 bases). With 4 bases removed from V and 7 bases from J, the gap between germline ends came to 7 bases. In germline, CDR1 is SGHTA, CDR2 FQGTGA. The CDR3 is made up of 12 amino acids. The CDR3 spells CASSSTSGELFF. In DNA form, the CDR3 reads TGTGCCAGCAGCTCCACTAGCGGGGAGCTGTTTTTT.

This clonotype was seen ten or more times. The V and J genes are TRBV18 and TRBJ1-3; D perhaps matches TRBD1 (5 bases). V was cut by 0 bases and J by 8 bases, with 5 bases left in between. The CDR3 runs to 12 residues. Germline CDR1 reads KGHSH; CDR2 reads LQKENI. The CDR3 sequence: CASSPPGHTIYF. DNA of the CDR3: TGTGCCAGCTCACCACCGGGACACACCATATATTTT. Complete variable domain (other parts from reference TRBV18 and TRBJ1-3): NAGVMQNPRHLVRRRGQEARLRCSPMKGHSHVYWYRQLPEEGLKFMVYLQKENIIDESGMPKERFSAEFPKEGPSILRIQQVVRGDSAAYFCASSPPGHTIYFGEGSWLTVV.

This clonotype was seen a few times. This chain connects TRBV20-1 to TRBJ2-1, with 9 bases that match TRBD2. Germline V gene sequence: CDR1 DFQATT, CDR2 SNEGSKA (reference sequence). CDR3 length: 16 amino acids. The V and J ends lost 3 bases and 13 bases, in that order; junction bases with no gene match: 19. CDR3 coding DNA: TGCAGTGCTAGGGGGATCGTTGTGGTAGCGGGAGCACCTCAGTTCTTC. Translation gives CSARGIVVVAGAPQFF.

This clonotype occurred a few times. The chain carries TRBV7-8 and TRBJ2-7, with D perhaps matching TRBD1 (5 bases). Trimming took 3 bases from V and 2 from J, leaving 14 bases between them. CDR1 is SGHVS, CDR2 FQNEAQ, per germline. CDR3 length equals 15 residues. The CDR3 protein is CASSFRRVGPYEQYF. CDR3 nucleotide sequence: TGTGCCAGCAGCTTTAGGCGAGTGGGGCCCTACGAGCAGTACTTC. The complete variable domain, with remaining parts taken from reference TRBV7-8 and TRBJ2-7, reads GAGVSQSPRYKVAKRGQDVALRCDPISGHVSLFWYQQALGQGPEFLTYFQNEAQLDKSGLPSDRFFAERPEGSVSTLKIQRTQQEDSAVYLCASSFRRVGPYEQYFGPGTRLTVT.

The rearrangement uses TRBV5-4 and TRBJ2-6, with D possibly called TRBD1 or TRBD2 (6 bases each). V was pared by 2 bases and J by 0 bases, with 18 bases between. Germline V gene lookup returns CDR1 SGHNT and CDR2 YYREEE (reference sequence). CDR3 length equals 19 residues. As DNA, the CDR3 is TGTGCCAGCAGCTTAGGGGGGCCGGGACTGAGCTCTGGGGCCAACGTCCTGACTTTC. It encodes CASSLGGPGLSSGANVLTF.

In this sample, this clonotype turned up a few times. The chain recombines TRBV4-2 with TRBJ1-6; possible D gene TRBD1, 5 bases. With 4 bases removed from V and 7 bases from J, the gap between germline ends came to 14 bases. Germline V gene sequence: CDR1 LGHNA, CDR2 YNFKEQ. The CDR3 runs to 15 residues. Here the CDR3 reads CASSRTSRPNSPLHF. CDR3 DNA: TGTGCCAGCAGCCGGACATCCCGCCCGAATTCACCCCTCCACTTT.

In this sample, this clonotype turned up a few times. A junction boundary mismatches the germline segment, possibly from a read error. The CDR3 sequence is CSTRDRDSTRWVAFF. DNA for the CDR3: TGCAGTACTAGAGATCGAGACAGTACCCGATGGGTAGCTTTCTTT. The rearrangement links TRBV20-1 to TRBJ1-1; D is possibly TRBD1 (5 bases). Germline V gene data show CDR1 as DFQATT and CDR2 as SNEGSKA (reference sequence). There are 15 residues in the CDR3.

This rearrangement joins TRBV20-1 to TRBJ2-7; D is perhaps TRBD2 (5 bases). This CDR3 spans 14 amino acids. Germline assignment: CDR1 DFQATT and CDR2 SNEGSKA (reference sequence). Trimming cost V 0 bases and J 3 bases, with 12 bases left between them. CDR3 nucleotides: TGCAGTGCTAGAGATCGGAGGAGCGGCTACGAGCAGTACTTC. This encodes CSARDRRSGYEQYF.

This clonotype turned up a few times. The chain couples TRBV6-1 to TRBJ1-5, with D uncertain. V was cut by 5 bases and J by 7 bases, with 18 bases left in between. CDR3 length: 15 amino acids. Germline V gives CDR1 MNHNS, CDR2 SASEGT. The CDR3 loop is CASSPKIKLGQPQHF. For the CDR3, the DNA is TGTGCCAGCAGTCCCAAAATAAAACTGGGACAGCCCCAGCATTTT.

The rearrangement uses TRBV28 and TRBJ2-4; 9 bases map to TRBD1. The CDR3 is 13 residues long. Germline V gives CDR1 MDHEN, CDR2 SYDVKM. The V gene end was trimmed by 6 bases and the J gene end by 6 bases; junction bases not matched to a gene: 3. The CDR3 reads CASRTGQGNIQYF. In DNA form, the CDR3 reads TGTGCCAGCAGAACGGGACAGGGAAACATTCAGTACTTC.

The rearrangement links TRBV20-1 to TRBJ2-7; 13 bases line up with TRBD2. The germline V gene has CDR1 DFQATT and CDR2 SNEGSKA (reference sequence). The trim removed 5 bases at V and 3 bases at J, leaving 4 bases unmatched. CDR3 length equals 14 residues. The CDR3 DNA follows: TGCAGTGCTGCCCGGACTAGCGGGAGCTACGAGCAGTACTTC. It translates to CSAARTSGSYEQYF.

The chain is built from TRBV6-5 and TRBJ1-1, with D perhaps matching TRBD1 (6 bases). In germline, CDR1 is MNHEY, CDR2 SVGAGI. The CDR3 contains 15 residues. With 4 bases removed from V and 1 base from J, the gap between germline ends came to 13 bases. The chain's CDR3 is CASSSAGAKNTEAFF. CDR3 nucleotide sequence: TGTGCCAGCAGTTCCGCGGGGGCTAAGAACACTGAAGCTTTCTTT.

The rearrangement uses TRBV5-1 and TRBJ1-2; D perhaps matches TRBD1 (5 bases). V shed 5 bases and J shed 7 bases, with 15 bases lying between them. CDR1 is SGHRS and CDR2 is YFSETQ in the germline V gene. The CDR3 covers 13 residues. Here the CDR3 reads CASRRGTASGYTF. Written as DNA, the CDR3 is TGCGCCAGCAGAAGGGGAACGGCGAGTGGCTACACCTTC.

In its sample, this clonotype was seen a few times. The CDR3 is CASSLAGVWADTQYF. CDR3 coding DNA: TGTGCCAGCAGCTTAGCGGGAGTGTGGGCAGATACGCAGTATTTT. The chain combines TRBV7-9 with TRBJ2-3, with D perhaps matching TRBD2 (5 bases). The CDR3 covers 15 residues. The germline V and J ends were trimmed by 0 bases and 4 bases, with 11 bases remaining between them. The V gene's germline CDR1 is SEHNR and CDR2 FQNEAQ (reference sequence).

The chain links TRBV3-1 to TRBJ2-7, with unresolved D. Germline loops: CDR1 LGHDT, CDR2 YNNKEL (reference sequence). The V and J ends lost 0 bases and 2 bases respectively, with 8 bases between them. This CDR3 is built from 14 residues. The CDR3 region is CASSQELGTYEQYF. CDR3 nucleotide sequence: TGTGCCAGCAGCCAAGAATTAGGAACCTACGAGCAGTACTTC.

In this sample, this clonotype turned up a few times. The chain uses TRBV3-1 and TRBJ2-7; D is undetermined. The V end lost 0 bases, the J end lost 4 bases, and 13 bases lay between the germline ends. This CDR3 region has 15 residues. Germline lookup yields CDR1 LGHDT and CDR2 YNNKEL (reference sequence). The CDR3 DNA follows: TGTGCCAGCAGCCAAGATCTGGTGTTGAATTACGAGCAGTACTTC. Translation: CASSQDLVLNYEQYF.

The chain links TRBV15 to TRBJ1-5; the D gene is possibly TRBD1 (5 bases). CDR3 length: 18 residues. Looked up from germline, CDR1 is LNHNV and CDR2 is YYDKDF (reference sequence). Trimming removed 1 base from V and 3 bases from J, with 19 bases in between. This CDR3 is CATSRGGPRVSYNQPQHF. As DNA, the CDR3 is TGTGCCACCAGCAGAGGCGGACCCAGGGTATCTTACAATCAGCCCCAGCATTTT.

This clonotype was picked up a small number of times. This chain joins TRBV7-9 and TRBJ2-3; the D call may be TRBD1 or TRBD2 (5 bases each). The CDR3 has 16 amino acids. Trimming left V 1 base short and J 6 bases short, with 17 bases between. Germline-derived CDR1 and CDR2 are SEHNR and FQNEAQ (reference sequence). CDR3: CASSLVGLSRDDTQYF. CDR3 DNA sequence: TGTGCCAGCAGCTTAGTGGGCTTGAGCAGGGACGATACGCAGTATTTT.

V gene TRBV19 combines with J gene TRBJ1-2, with 10 bases lining up with TRBD1. CDR3 size: 16 residues. The germline CDR1 and CDR2 sequences are LNHDA and SQIVND (reference sequence). V was clipped by 4 bases and J by 2 bases; unmatched bases: 7. CDR3 bases: TGTGCCAGTAGTACCAGTACGGGACAGGGGAACTATGGCTACACCTTC. Its protein is CASSTSTGQGNYGYTF. Using reference TRBV19 and TRBJ1-2 for the parts outside the CDR3, the full variable domain is DGGITQSPKYLFRKEGQNVTLSCEQNLNHDAMYWYRQDPGQGLRLIYYSQIVNDFQKGDIAEGYSVSREKKESFPLTVTSAQKNPTAFYLCASSTSTGQGNYGYTFGSGTRLTVV.

This clonotype has at least ten counts. The gene calls are TRBV5-5 and TRBJ2-7; 10 bases line up with TRBD2. V shed 2 bases, J shed 4 bases, and the junction held 3 bases outside the gene matches. The CDR3 consists of 14 residues. CDR1 and CDR2 from the germline V gene are SGHKS and YYEKEE (reference sequence). The CDR3 DNA follows: TGTGCCAGCAGCTTACGACTAGCGGGTTACGAGCAGTACTTC. It is translated as CASSLRLAGYEQYF.

This clonotype was recorded at least ten times. The CDR3 nucleotides are TGTGCTAGTGGTTTGGCTCGGGCATTTGGGCATGAGCAGTTCTTC. Translated, it gives CASGLARAFGHEQFF. This sequence joins TRBV12-5 and TRBJ2-1; D gene uncertain. The V end lost 1 base, the J end lost 8 bases, and 15 bases lay between the germline ends. The CDR3 sequence is 15 residues long. Looked up from germline, CDR1 is LGHNT and CDR2 is FRNRAP.

In DNA form, the CDR3 reads TGTGCCAGCAAGACAGGCCTTAGCTCCTACGAGCAGTACTTC. Its protein is CASKTGLSSYEQYF. The rearrangement uses TRBV2 and TRBJ2-7, with D perhaps TRBD1 (6 bases). Germline V gene data show CDR1 as SNHLY and CDR2 as FYNNEI. Between the trimmed V and J ends, which lost 7 bases and 0 bases, there was a span of 13 bases. The CDR3 extends over 14 amino acids.

This clonotype was detected only a few times. The rearrangement joins TRBV20-1 to TRBJ2-6; TRBD2 matches 8 bases. This CDR3 region has 17 residues. Germline loops: CDR1 DFQATT, CDR2 SNEGSKA (reference sequence). Unmatched junction bases numbered 12, after V lost 8 bases and J lost 0 bases. The CDR3 spells CSPQVLAGRSGANVLTF. In DNA, the CDR3 is TGCAGTCCCCAGGTCCTAGCGGGCCGCTCTGGGGCCAACGTCCTGACTTTC.